This T cell receptor beta chain was sequenced during a study of graft-versus-host responses after intestinal transplantation. Germline V gene data show CDR1 as MNHEY and CDR2 as SMNVEV (reference sequence). CDR3 length: 13 residues. Trimming took off 6 bases at V and 0 bases at J, with 8 bases between the two ends. TCRdb keeps only in-frame clones here, not all; method: immunoSEQ multiplex PCR. The table shows fewer than 120,000 clones, with about 94% occurring only once. Concerning this clone itself: Its cognate antigen is unknown.

Sequenced material: unstimulated CD8+ T cells sorted from spleen or lymph node cells, taken before intestinal transplant. The clonotype comes from a human donor who received an intestinal transplant. This chain uses TRBV27 with TRBJ2-5; a possible D gene is TRBD1 (5 bases). The CDR3 DNA reads TGTGCCAGCAGAGGGGTGGACCAAGAGACCCAGTACTTC. Protein product: CASRGVDQETQYF.